The rows below give T cell receptor beta chains drawn from one sample of a study of blood T cell repertoires in COVID-19. TCRdb's copy holds only in-frame clones and misses some; the assay was immunoSEQ multiplex PCR. Seen here are some 360,000 clones, 85% to 90% observed once, and the top ten hold under 1.2%. Sequencing was performed on PBMCs or T cells enriched from blood (not recorded which). These receptor sequences come from a young woman who had been exposed to COVID-19. Both conserved end residues are part of each CDR3. D genes are given only for firm matches. Some rows mark clone size as missing; the rest say once, few, many or name a class of expanded clone.

>TRBJ2-5|TRBD2|TRBV12-5|.
TGTGCTAGTGGTTTGGACGGACTAGCGGCTCGGGAGACCCAGTACTTC
CASGLDGLAARETQYF
>TRBJ2-5|.|TRBV19|.
TGTGCCAGTAGAGGAGCGGACCGCTGGGAATTGGAGACCCAGTACTTC
CASRGADRWELETQYF
>TRBJ1-5|TRBD1|TRBV7-9|few
TGTGCCAGCAGCTCCGACAGGGAAAGGCCCCAGCATTTT
CASSSDRERPQHF
>TRBJ2-7|TRBD1|TRBV28|.
TGTGCCAGCAGCCCGGGACAGGGATTCTCCTACGAGCAGTACTTC
CASSPGQGFSYEQYF
>TRBJ2-6|TRBD1|TRBV9|.
TGTGCCAGCAGCGTAGGTACAGGGGGAGGCTTTGGGGCCAACGTCCTGACTTTC
CASSVGTGGGFGANVLTF
>TRBJ2-5|TRBD2|TRBV7-3|.
TGTGCCAGCAGCTCCGGGACTACGCAAGAGACCCAGTACTTC
CASSSGTTQETQYF
>TRBJ2-1|.|TRBV15|once
TGTGCCACCAGCAGAGATCGGGACTACAATGAGCAGTTCTTC
CATSRDRDYNEQFF
>TRBJ1-2|.|TRBV3-1/TRBV3-2|.
TGTGCCAGCAGCCCCGGCAAGGCGGTTGGCTACACCTTC
CASSPGKAVGYTF
>TRBJ2-2|.|TRBV3-1/TRBV3-2|.
TGTGCCAGCAGCCAAGCCGGGCTAGCGCGGACCGGGGAGCTGTTTTTT
CASSQAGLARTGELFF
>TRBJ2-3|TRBD1|TRBV7-9|.
TGTGCCAGCAGCCGCGGGACAGGGATGGTCACAGATACGCAGTATTTT
CASSRGTGMVTDTQYF
>TRBJ2-6|TRBD1|TRBV7-3|.
TGTGCCAGCAGCTTGGCGGGACAGGGATCCTCTGGGGCCAACGTCCTGACTTTC
CASSLAGQGSSGANVLTF
>TRBJ1-1|TRBD1|TRBV5-1|.
TGCGCCAGCAGCCCGGACAGGGCCAAACTGCACACTGAAGCTTTCTTT
CASSPDRAKLHTEAFF
>TRBJ2-2|TRBD2|TRBV3-1/TRBV3-2|.
TGTGCCAGCAGCCAAGGACTAGCGGGAGGAACCGGGGAGCTGTTTTTT
CASSQGLAGGTGELFF
>TRBJ2-7|.|TRBV9|.
TGTGCCAGCAGCGCGTCCGGGACTCCGACGGGAGAGCAGTACTTC
CASSASGTPTGEQYF
>TRBJ2-3|TRBD2|TRBV6-5|.
TGTGCCAGCAGCCTACTAGCGGGAGTAACAGATACGCAGTATTTT
CASSLLAGVTDTQYF
>TRBJ1-1|.|TRBV16|.
TGTGCCAGCAGCCAACGGGTAAGAGGCACTGAAGCTTTCTTT
CASSQRVRGTEAFF
>TRBJ2-3|TRBD2|TRBV28|.
TGTGCCAGCAGTTTAGGACTAGCGGGAGAAACAGATACGCAGTATTTT
CASSLGLAGETDTQYF
>TRBJ1-6|.|TRBV9|.
TGTGCCAGCAGCGGTCTACAGGGCTATAATTCACCCCTCCACTTT
CASSGLQGYNSPLHF
>TRBJ2-7|TRBD2|TRBV27|.
TGTGCCAGCAGTCCACTAACGGGTCTAGCGGGAGAACGGGTTTACGAGCAGTACTTC
CASSPLTGLAGERVYEQYF
>TRBJ2-7|.|TRBV21-1|.
TGTGCCAGCAGCAAAGGGAGCGGAACCTACGAGCAGTACTTC
CASSKGSGTYEQYF
>TRBJ2-1|TRBD2|TRBV5-5|.
TGTGCCGGCAGCTTGGGACTAGCGTCTGGTGAGAATGAGCAGTTCTTC
CAGSLGLASGENEQFF
>TRBJ1-4|.|TRBV10-3|once
TGTGCCATCAGTGAACCCCCCGGGAATGAAAAACTGTTTTTT
CAISEPPGNEKLFF
>TRBJ2-2|TRBD2|TRBV12-5|once
TGTGCTAGTGGTCTCCCACTTTCCGCCCTAGCGGGAGTCGGCACCGGGGAGCTGTTTTTT
CASGLPLSALAGVGTGELFF
>TRBJ1-4|.|TRBV5-5|.
TGTGCCAGCAGCATTGGGGCCCTTAATGAAAAACTGTTTTTT
CASSIGALNEKLFF
>TRBJ2-1|.|TRBV21-1|once
TGTGCCAGCAGCAAAGTAGGCCGGGGTGTTCACAATGAGCAGTTCTTC
CASSKVGRGVHNEQFF
>TRBJ1-2|.|TRBV24-1|.
TGTGCCACCAGTGCTTCAGGCGGGGCTCTCTATGGCTACACCTTC
CATSASGGALYGYTF
>TRBJ1-5|TRBD1|TRBV28|once
TGTGCCGGAGCCACAGGGGGCGCCGGCAATCAGCCCCAGCATTTT
CAGATGGAGNQPQHF
>TRBJ2-3|TRBD2|TRBV9|.
TGTGCCAGCAGCGTAGGCGGGAGTACCACAGATACGCAGTATTTT
CASSVGGSTTDTQYF
>TRBJ2-5|.|TRBV19|.
TGTGCCAGTAGTCCTCGGTCGGGGACCCAGTACTTC
CASSPRSGTQYF
>TRBJ2-3|.|TRBV7-9|.
TGTGCCAGTCATCCCACAGATACGCAGTATTTT
CASHPTDTQYF
>TRBJ2-3|.|TRBV29-1|.
TGCAGCGTTGAGCCCCACACCAACCGTGCAGATACGCAGTATTTT
CSVEPHTNRADTQYF
>TRBJ1-4|TRBD1|TRBV9|.
TGTGCCAGCAGCGTAGAGGAGGGGGCGAGAGGTGAAAAACTGTTTTTT
CASSVEEGARGEKLFF